Shown below are 14 T cell receptor beta chains from a single sample sequenced in a study of shared clonotypes between healthy human individuals. Method: immunoSEQ multiplex PCR; TCRdb's copy keeps in-frame clones and lacks some. The sample yields 110,000 or so clones, around two thirds seen once. The material sequenced was memory CD8+ T cells sorted from blood. The subset: CD45RO+ cells pooled with CCR7-negative TemRA cells. These receptors originate from a woman younger than 45 in good health.

Concerning this clone itself: The same CDR3 can be traced to other DNA sequences in this sample. The chain uses TRBV7-9 and TRBJ2-1; 8 nucleotides match TRBD2. The germline V gene has CDR1 SEHNR and CDR2 FQNEAQ (reference sequence). V lost 5 bases, J lost 0 bases, and 6 bases stayed unmatched. The CDR3 length is 16 residues. CDR3 loop: CASSPRGGSSYNEQFF. The CDR3 DNA reads as TGTGCCAGCAGCCCCCGGGGGGGGAGCTCCTACAATGAGCAGTTCTTC. Full variable domain (rest looked up from reference TRBV7-9 and TRBJ2-1): DTGVSQNPRHKITKRGQNVTFRCDPISEHNRLYWYRQTLGQGPEFLTYFQNEAQLEKSRLLSDRFSAERPKGSFSTLEIQRTEQGDSAMYLCASSPRGGSSYNEQFFGPGTRLTVL.

Written as DNA, the CDR3 is TGCAGCGTTGGGGGAGGGCGGCGGGTAGAATACAATGAGCAGTTCTTC. Its protein product is CSVGGGRRVEYNEQFF. This rearrangement joins TRBV29-1 to TRBJ2-1; 7 bases match TRBD2. V gave up 4 bases and J gave up 4 bases; unmatched junction bases: 13. The CDR3 spans 16 residues. Germline values: CDR1 SQVTM, CDR2 ANQGSEA.

The chain is built from TRBV11-3 and TRBJ2-1, with D uncertain. V was shortened by 3 bases and J by 2 bases, with 11 bases between the two germline ends. Looked up from germline, CDR1 is SGHNT and CDR2 is YENEEA. The length of the CDR3 is 15 residues. The CDR3 region has the DNA TGTGCCAGCAGCTTTTCCGCCGAACCCTACAATGAGCAGTTCTTC. Translated: CASSFSAEPYNEQFF.

The V gene is TRBV5-6, the J gene TRBJ2-3; D remains ambiguous. CDR3 length: 14 amino acids. Germline V gives CDR1 SGHDT, CDR2 YYEEEE. V lost 2 bases and J 2 bases, leaving 9 bases between the germline ends. CDR3 region: CASSFILNTDTQYF. The CDR3, as DNA: TGTGCCAGCAGCTTCATCCTGAACACAGATACGCAGTATTTT. Drawing the rest from reference TRBV5-6 and TRBJ2-3, the complete variable domain is DAGVTQSPTHLIKTRGQQVTLRCSPKSGHDTVSWYQQALGQGPQFIFQYYEEEERQRGNFPDRFSGHQFPNYSSELNVNALLLGDSALYLCASSFILNTDTQYFGPGTRLTVL.

V is TRBV5-1 and J is TRBJ1-2; D not certain. V gave up 0 bases and J gave up 8 bases, with 20 bases separating them. Germline V gene sequence: CDR1 SGHRS, CDR2 YFSETQ. This CDR3 region has 16 residues. CDR3 bases: TGCGCCAGCAGCTTGGCCTTCGTGACCTTTCGCCTGGGCTACACCTTC. This sequence encodes CASSLAFVTFRLGYTF. Looking up the rest from reference TRBV5-1 and TRBJ1-2 gives the full variable domain: KAGVTQTPRYLIKTRGQQVTLSCSPISGHRSVSWYQQTPGQGLQFLFEYFSETQRNKGNFPGRFSGRQFSNSRSEMNVSTLELGDSALYLCASSLAFVTFRLGYTFGSGTRLTVV.

J is TRBJ1-5 and V is TRBV28, with no clear D. This CDR3 has 20 residues. V lost 7 bases and J 0 bases, leaving 28 bases between the germline ends. The germline V gene has CDR1 MDHEN and CDR2 SYDVKM. CDR3 bases: TGTGCCAGCACCCCTCTGGCCGGGCAGCAAGACGGTAATAGCAATCAGCCCCAGCATTTT. Translating it yields CASTPLAGQQDGNSNQPQHF. The whole variable domain, filled in from reference TRBV28 and TRBJ1-5, reads DVKVTQSSRYLVKRTGEKVFLECVQDMDHENMFWYRQDPGLGLRLIYFSYDVKMKEKGDIPEGYSVSREKKERFSLILESASTNQTSMYLCASTPLAGQQDGNSNQPQHFGDGTRLSIL.

The table lists this clone with a count of one. The identical CDR3 is also encoded by other nucleotide sequences in the sample. This chain joins TRBV6-1 and TRBJ2-7, with 11 bases lining up with TRBD2. The CDR3 contains 15 residues. From germline, CDR1 is MNHNS and CDR2 SASEGT. The junction had 3 bases not matched to a gene; V was cut back by 5 bases and J by 0 bases. The CDR3 protein is CASSPGTSGSYEQYF. The CDR3 coding sequence is TGTGCCAGCAGTCCGGGGACTAGCGGCTCCTACGAGCAGTACTTC.

The chain combines TRBV7-9 with TRBJ2-7; no clear D gene. Per germline, CDR1 SEHNR and CDR2 FQNEAQ (reference sequence). The CDR3 consists of 11 residues. The V and J ends lost 5 bases and 5 bases respectively, with 7 bases between them. CDR3 amino acids: CASSIFHEQYF. CDR3 nucleotides: TGTGCCAGCAGCATCTTCCACGAGCAGTACTTC.

This chain connects TRBV7-2 to TRBJ2-7; 8 positions agree with TRBD2. Per germline, CDR1 SGHTA and CDR2 FQGNSA. There are 13 residues in the CDR3. With V trimmed by 4 bases and J by 7 bases, 6 bases remained unmatched. In DNA form, the CDR3 reads TGTGCCAGCAGCTGGGACACGGGGGGGGAGCAGTACTTC. It encodes CASSWDTGGEQYF.

This clone was counted many times. This rearrangement joins TRBV6-1 to TRBJ2-7, with 9 nucleotides matching TRBD1. This CDR3 contains 17 residues. Germline loops: CDR1 MNHNS, CDR2 SASEGT. V dropped 3 bases and J dropped 3; count of bases not matched to a gene: 12. The CDR3: CASSDETGGFGIYEQYF. The CDR3, as DNA: TGTGCCAGCAGTGACGAGACAGGGGGTTTCGGGATCTACGAGCAGTACTTC.

This clone was counted a single time. The V call is TRBV27, the J call TRBJ2-5; maybe TRBD2 (5 bases). With the DNA end fitting TRBJ2-7 better, the J assignment may be wrong. Per the germline V gene, CDR1 is MNHEY and CDR2 is SMNVEV (reference sequence). The CDR3 sequence is 14 residues long. CDR3 sequence: CASSVTGKIYEQYF. The CDR3 nucleotides are TGTGCCAGCAGCGTTACCGGGAAAATCTACGAGCAGTACTTC.

In nucleotides, the CDR3 is TGTGCCATCAGCATGACAGGGGGCGAATCCTACGAGCAGTACTTC. Translating it yields CAISMTGGESYEQYF. The chain links TRBV10-3 to TRBJ2-7; 10 bases match TRBD1. The CDR3 consists of 15 residues. From germline, CDR1 is ENHRY and CDR2 SYGVKD. Unmatched junction bases numbered 6, after V lost 6 bases and J lost 1 base.

The table lists this clone with many counts. The V call is TRBV5-4, the J call TRBJ2-5; TRBD2 matches 9 bases. The CDR3 contains 15 residues. V shed 4 bases and J 7 bases; nucleotides not matched to a gene: 11. Germline values: CDR1 SGHNT, CDR2 YYREEE (reference sequence). The DNA of the CDR3 is TGTGCCAGCAGCCTCCGACTAGCGGATAGGAGGACCCAGTACTTC. Amino acids: CASSLRLADRRTQYF.

The chain is built from TRBV9 and TRBJ2-2; TRBD2 matches at 8 bases. Germline loops: CDR1 SGDLS, CDR2 YYNGEE. The CDR3 has 15 amino acids. After removal of 2 bases from V and 4 bases from J, the junction contained 4 bases not matched to a gene. The CDR3 DNA follows: TGTGCCAGCAGCGTCGAGACTAGCGCCACCGGGGAGCTGTTTTTT. Protein product: CASSVETSATGELFF.